Below are 22 T cell receptor beta chains sequenced from a single sample in a study of control samples from healthy donors and cancer patients. Data came from immunoSEQ multiplex PCR; TCRdb stores just in-frame clones and leaves some out. The sample carries around 140,000 clones, more than 85% recorded once. Sequenced: blood. The source of these receptors is a man aged 25 to 45 in good health.

The rearrangement links TRBV6-5 to TRBJ1-6; no firm D call. From germline, CDR1 is MNHEY and CDR2 SVGAGI. The V end lost 6 bases, the J end lost 7 bases, and 4 bases lay between the germline ends. The CDR3 consists of 11 residues. CDR3 in amino acids: CASRGNSPLHF. DNA for the CDR3: TGTGCCAGCAGGGGAAATTCACCCCTCCACTTT.

This clone occurred once. The rearrangement uses TRBV5-6 and TRBJ1-1; 8 bases map to TRBD1. Trimming removed 4 bases from V and 0 bases from J; junction bases left unmatched: 8. Germline CDR1 reads SGHDT; CDR2 reads YYEEEE. The length of the CDR3 is 16 residues. The CDR3 sequence: CASSDDRGIMNTEAFF. The CDR3 DNA sequence: TGTGCCAGCAGCGATGACAGGGGTATTATGAACACTGAAGCTTTCTTT.

The genes are TRBV2 and TRBJ2-1, with no clear D. Germline assignment: CDR1 SNHLY and CDR2 FYNNEI. Trimming removed 5 bases at V and 5 bases at J, with 10 bases between. CDR3 length: 13 amino acids. CDR3 nucleotide sequence: TGTGCCAGCAGTCTCGGGCCCAACAATGAGCAGTTCTTC. It codes for CASSLGPNNEQFF.

This clone came up a few times. The chain links TRBV28 to TRBJ1-1; the match to TRBD1 covers 7 bases. CDR3 length: 11 residues. J gave up 5 bases and V 7 bases, and 1 base lay outside the gene matches. In germline, CDR1 is MDHEN, CDR2 SYDVKM. The chain's CDR3 is CASKQGTEAFF. CDR3 bases: TGTGCCAGCAAACAGGGGACTGAAGCTTTCTTT.

The chain joins TRBV30 to TRBJ2-7; 9 bases are a match to TRBD2. Germline CDR1 and CDR2: GTSNPN and SVGIG (reference sequence). Unmatched junction bases numbered 8, after V lost 0 bases and J lost 2 bases. This CDR3 has 16 residues. The CDR3 sequence: CAWSVAGSGGTYEQYF. CDR3 DNA: TGTGCCTGGAGTGTAGCGGGTAGCGGGGGCACCTACGAGCAGTACTTC.

This chain connects TRBV19 to TRBJ2-2; possible D gene TRBD2, 5 bases. Trimming removed 3 bases from V and 1 base from J, with 9 bases in between. The length of the CDR3 is 15 residues. Germline V lookup: CDR1 LNHDA, CDR2 SQIVND (reference sequence). The CDR3 sequence is CASSMEDLNTGELFF. CDR3 in DNA: TGTGCCAGTAGTATGGAGGACTTGAACACCGGGGAGCTGTTTTTT.

The chain combines TRBV7-3 with TRBJ2-3, with 11 positions matching TRBD2. The CDR3 spans 15 residues. CDR1 SGHTA and CDR2 FQGTGA come from the germline V gene. Germline trimming cut 5 bases from V and 4 bases from J; bases unmatched to any gene: 5. This CDR3 is CASSLSGGASDTQYF. The CDR3 region has the DNA TGTGCCAGCAGCCTTAGCGGGGGGGCCTCAGATACGCAGTATTTT.

Here the CDR3 reads CASSETKNSPLHF. The CDR3, as DNA: TGTGCCAGCAGCGAAACTAAAAATTCACCCCTCCACTTT. The rearrangement links TRBV5-6 to TRBJ1-6, with unresolved D. Germline CDR1 SGHDT, CDR2 YYEEEE. The CDR3 covers 13 residues. V was pared by 4 bases and J by 7 bases, with 9 bases between.

V and J are TRBV10-3 and TRBJ2-2; D remains ambiguous. V was cut by 0 bases and J by 1 base, with 9 bases left in between. The CDR3 has 16 residues. In germline, CDR1 is ENHRY, CDR2 SYGVKD. The CDR3 DNA follows: TGTGCCATCAGTGAGTCCAGACACCAGAACACCGGGGAGCTGTTTTTT. Translating gives CAISESRHQNTGELFF.

This clone was found once. This chain links TRBV6-5 with TRBJ1-3, with a possible D match to TRBD1 (5 bases). This CDR3 has 15 amino acids. CDR1 and CDR2 from the germline V gene are MNHEY and SVGAGI. V was cut by 0 bases and J by 2 bases, with 8 bases left in between. The CDR3 reads CASSYSMTAGNTIYF. DNA of the CDR3: TGTGCCAGCAGTTACTCGATGACAGCTGGAAACACCATATATTTT.

The chain is built from TRBV7-2 and TRBJ2-1; possible D gene TRBD2, 6 bases. This CDR3 is built from 15 residues. V was clipped by 1 base and J by 3 bases, with 10 bases between them. The germline V gene has CDR1 SGHTA and CDR2 FQGNSA. The CDR3 spells CASSLDRGNYNEQFF. CDR3 DNA: TGTGCCAGCAGCTTAGACCGGGGGAACTACAATGAGCAGTTCTTC.

This clone came up a few times. This chain uses TRBV6-6 with TRBJ1-6, with D unclear. V was trimmed by 3 bases and J by 0 bases, leaving 9 bases between them. The CDR3 totals 16 residues. Germline assignment: CDR1 MNHNY and CDR2 SVGAGI (reference sequence). This CDR3 is CASSYDQSSYNSPLHF. CDR3 sequence (DNA): TGTGCCAGCAGTTATGATCAGAGCTCCTATAATTCACCCCTCCACTTT.

The rearrangement uses TRBV2 and TRBJ2-7, with a weak D call TRBD2 (5 bases). CDR3 length: 16 amino acids. Looked up from germline, CDR1 is SNHLY and CDR2 is FYNNEI. V was cut by 3 bases and J by 2 bases, with 17 bases left in between. The chain's CDR3 is CASSEETMRKAYEQYF. Here the CDR3 DNA reads TGTGCCAGCAGTGAGGAGACTATGCGGAAGGCCTACGAGCAGTACTTC.

The V and J genes are TRBV7-4 and TRBJ2-2, with D perhaps TRBD1 (6 bases). The CDR3 loop spans 15 amino acids. The V end was cut by 4 bases, the J end by 5 bases, with 14 bases between. Per the germline V gene, CDR1 is SGHVT and CDR2 is SQSDAQ. The CDR3 is CASSSPGQRTGELFF. As DNA, the CDR3 is TGTGCCAGCAGCTCTCCTGGACAGCGTACCGGGGAGCTGTTTTTT.

This chain uses TRBV15 with TRBJ2-3, with D perhaps TRBD2 (6 bases). The CDR3 extends over 16 amino acids. Looked up from germline, CDR1 is LNHNV and CDR2 is YYDKDF (reference sequence). Trimming removed 1 base from V and 2 bases from J, with 13 bases in between. For the CDR3, the DNA is TGTGCCACCAGCAGAGTAGGCGGGGCCTTCACAGATACGCAGTATTTT. Translated, it gives CATSRVGGAFTDTQYF.

V and J are TRBV7-6 and TRBJ2-1, with 8 positions matching TRBD2. From germline, CDR1 is SGHVS and CDR2 FNYEAQ. The J segment lost 6 bases and the V segment lost 0 bases, leaving 16 bases of the junction unmatched. The CDR3 has 19 amino acids. CDR3 region: CASSLAGNIAGPNLNEQFF. CDR3 nucleotides: TGTGCCAGCAGCTTAGCTGGAAATATAGCGGGACCAAACCTCAATGAGCAGTTCTTC.

The chain employs TRBV27 and TRBJ1-1; D is uncertain. The V end was cut by 3 bases, the J end by 1 base, with 9 bases between. CDR1 and CDR2 (germline): MNHEY, SMNVEV (reference sequence). The CDR3 covers 14 residues. CDR3 DNA sequence: TGTGCCAGCAGTTTTAGGTCAGGGAACACTGAAGCTTTCTTT. It is translated as CASSFRSGNTEAFF.

The chain has TRBV11-2 and TRBJ2-2; 8 nucleotides align to TRBD2. This CDR3 has 15 residues. Germline V gene lookup returns CDR1 SGHAT and CDR2 FQNNGV. V was clipped by 4 bases and J by 3 bases; unmatched bases: 4. CDR3 nucleotide sequence: TGTGCCAGCAGCTCCACGGGGGGGTACACCGGGGAGCTGTTTTTT. Amino acids: CASSSTGGYTGELFF.

The CDR3 protein is CASSVMVQGANEQFF. CDR3 nucleotides: TGTGCCAGCAGCGTAATGGTACAGGGGGCAAATGAGCAGTTCTTC. The chain couples TRBV11-1 to TRBJ2-1; TRBD1 agrees at 9 bases. V dropped 5 bases and J dropped 7; count of bases not matched to a gene: 9. Germline lookup yields CDR1 SGHAT and CDR2 FQDESV (reference sequence). This CDR3 has 15 amino acids.

This clone was picked up one time. As DNA, the CDR3 is TGTGCCAGTAGCTACGGGGTTTCCTACGAGCAGTACTTC. It encodes CASSYGVSYEQYF. The chain combines TRBV19 with TRBJ2-7; D may be TRBD2 (5 bases). Germline V gives CDR1 LNHDA, CDR2 SQIVND (reference sequence). The CDR3 totals 13 residues. Trimming took off 6 bases at V and 1 base at J, with 10 bases between the two ends.

V usage is TRBV2 and J usage is TRBJ2-3, with 8 bases fitting TRBD2. V shed 5 bases, J shed 2 bases, and the junction held 6 bases outside the gene matches. From germline, CDR1 is SNHLY and CDR2 FYNNEI. The CDR3 is 15 residues long. CDR3 bases: TGTGCCAGCAGTCCCGGGGGGGGGACCACAGATACGCAGTATTTT. Its translation: CASSPGGGTTDTQYF.

CDR3 residues: CASRKGQGPGELFF. The CDR3 DNA sequence: TGTGCCAGCAGGAAGGGACAGGGTCCCGGGGAGCTGTTTTTT. V gene TRBV2 combines with J gene TRBJ2-2; 9 bases agree with TRBD1. CDR1 and CDR2 from the germline V gene are SNHLY and FYNNEI. The CDR3 covers 14 residues. V gave up 6 bases and J gave up 6 bases; unmatched junction bases: 5.